This entry concerns a single T cell receptor beta chain. The sample is drawn from a study of OX40 agonist ivuxolimab in advanced cancers. Overall study: Patients enrolled in dose escalation were diagnosed with hepatocellular carcinoma, melanoma, renal cell or head and neck cancer.

Trimming took off 5 bases at V and 6 bases at J, with 10 bases between the two ends. The CDR3 spans 12 residues. CDR1 is SGHTA, CDR2 FQGNSA, per germline. Libraries were prepared by immunoSEQ multiplex PCR; TCRdb keeps only in-frame clonotypes and omits some of them. The table lists about 82,000 clones, 90% of them singletons. The source is an adult with an advanced solid tumor such as melanoma, head and neck, liver or kidney cancer. The chain joins TRBV7-2 to TRBJ1-2; TRBD1 might be the D (5 bases). Sequenced material: CD4+ or CD8+ T cells sorted from blood, taken in a trial of the OX40 agonist ivuxolimab. CDR3 sequence reads: CASSQGWDGYTF. The DNA of the CDR3 is TGTGCCAGCAGCCAGGGATGGGATGGCTACACCTTC. The full variable domain, with the rest looked up from reference TRBV7-2 and TRBJ1-2, is GAGVSQSPSNKVTEKGKDVELRCDPISGHTALYWYRQSLGQGLEFLIYFQGNSAPDKSGLPSDRFSAERTGGSVSTLTIQRTQQEDSAVYLCASSQGWDGYTFGSGTRLTVV.